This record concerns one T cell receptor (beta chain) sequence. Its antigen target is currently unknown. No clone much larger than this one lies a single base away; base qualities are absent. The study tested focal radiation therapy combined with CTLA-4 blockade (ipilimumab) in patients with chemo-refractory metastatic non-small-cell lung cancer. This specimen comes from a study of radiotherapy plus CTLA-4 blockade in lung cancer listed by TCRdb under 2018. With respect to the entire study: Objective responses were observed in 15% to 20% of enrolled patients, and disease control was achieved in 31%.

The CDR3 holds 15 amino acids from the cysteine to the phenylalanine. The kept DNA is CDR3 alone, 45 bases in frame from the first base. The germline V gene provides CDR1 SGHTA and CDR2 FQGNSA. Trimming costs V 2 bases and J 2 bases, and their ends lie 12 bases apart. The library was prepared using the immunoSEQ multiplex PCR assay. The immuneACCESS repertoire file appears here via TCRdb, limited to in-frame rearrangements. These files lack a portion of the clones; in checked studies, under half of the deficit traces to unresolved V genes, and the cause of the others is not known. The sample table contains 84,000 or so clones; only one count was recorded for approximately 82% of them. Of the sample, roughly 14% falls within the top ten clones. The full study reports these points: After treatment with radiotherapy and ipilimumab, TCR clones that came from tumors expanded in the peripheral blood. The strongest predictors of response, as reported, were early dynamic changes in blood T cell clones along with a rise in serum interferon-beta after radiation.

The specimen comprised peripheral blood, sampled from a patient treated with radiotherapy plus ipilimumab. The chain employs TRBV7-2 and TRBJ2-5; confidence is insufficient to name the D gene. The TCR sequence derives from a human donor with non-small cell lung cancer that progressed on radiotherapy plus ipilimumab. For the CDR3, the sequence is CASSLYSSQQETQYF. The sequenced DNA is TGTGCCAGCAGCTTATATAGTAGCCAGCAAGAGACCCAGTACTTC.